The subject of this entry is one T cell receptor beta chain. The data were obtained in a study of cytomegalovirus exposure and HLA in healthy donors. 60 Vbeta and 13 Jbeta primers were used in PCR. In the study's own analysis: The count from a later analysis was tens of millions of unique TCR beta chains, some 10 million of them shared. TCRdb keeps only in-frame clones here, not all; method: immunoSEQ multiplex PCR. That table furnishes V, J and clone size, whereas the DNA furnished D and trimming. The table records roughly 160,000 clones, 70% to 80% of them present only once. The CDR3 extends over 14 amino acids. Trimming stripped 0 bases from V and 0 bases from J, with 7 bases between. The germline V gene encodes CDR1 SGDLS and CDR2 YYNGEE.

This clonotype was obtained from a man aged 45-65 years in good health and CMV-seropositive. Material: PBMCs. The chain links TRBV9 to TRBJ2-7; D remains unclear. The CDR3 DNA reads TGTGCCAGCAGCGTAGCAAGCGTCTCCTACGAGCAGTACTTC. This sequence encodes CASSVASVSYEQYF.